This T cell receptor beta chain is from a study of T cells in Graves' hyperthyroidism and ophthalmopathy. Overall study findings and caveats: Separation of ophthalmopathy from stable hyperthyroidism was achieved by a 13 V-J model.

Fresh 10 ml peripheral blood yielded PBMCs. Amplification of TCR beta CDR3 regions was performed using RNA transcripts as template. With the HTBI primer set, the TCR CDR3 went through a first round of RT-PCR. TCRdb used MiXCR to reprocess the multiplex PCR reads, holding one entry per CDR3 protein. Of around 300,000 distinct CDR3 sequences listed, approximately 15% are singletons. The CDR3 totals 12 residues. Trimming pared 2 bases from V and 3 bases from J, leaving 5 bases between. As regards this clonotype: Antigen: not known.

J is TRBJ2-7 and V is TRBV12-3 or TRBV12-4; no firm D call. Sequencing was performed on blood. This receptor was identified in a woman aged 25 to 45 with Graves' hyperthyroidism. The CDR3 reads CASSLSVYEQYF. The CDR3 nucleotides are TGTGCCAGCAGTTTATCAGTCTACGAGCAGTACTTC.